This TCR beta chain was sequenced for a study of T-cell reconstitution after alpha-beta-depleted transplantation in children. Concerning this clonotype: Antigen unknown.

Trimming took off 4 bases at V and 1 base at J, with 13 bases between the two ends. Germline-derived CDR1 and CDR2 are MGHRA and YSYEKL. This CDR3 region has 15 residues. The study's findings and limits: About two months after transplant, alpha-beta T cells reportedly came from several hundred expanded graft clones. T-cell numbers and diversity one year post-transplant derived largely from freshly generated T cells. From surviving recipient T cells and thymic progenitors came the high day-60 TCRbeta diversity observed in some patients.

The TCRbeta library was prepared with unique molecular identifiers. Each CDR3 protein gets one entry after TCRdb re-called the PCR reads with MiXCR. The sample records just over 950,000 distinct CDR3 sequences, about 26% being singletons. This sequence was found in a boy less than two years old who had a stem cell transplant for SCID, so the T cells may come from the graft donor. Sequenced here: PBMCs, mostly from graft donor cells, sampled 360 days after TCRalphabeta/CD19-depleted stem cell transplant. The chain carries TRBV4-1 and TRBJ2-5, with D hard to call. CDR3 sequence reads: CASSRSSRSQETQYF. The CDR3 DNA is TGCGCCAGCAGCCGCTCGAGTCGATCCCAAGAGACCCAGTACTTC.